This TCR beta chain comes out of a study of T-cell reconstitution after alpha-beta-depleted transplantation in children. General observations from the study: A year had passed since transplant, and T-cell counts and diversity by then came mostly from newly produced T cells.

Unique molecular identifiers were used to barcode this TCRbeta library. TCRdb itself ran the PCR reads through MiXCR, one entry per CDR3 protein. The table lists roughly 490,000 distinct CDR3 sequences, more than 9.5% of them singletons. To note about this clonotype: The antigen is not known.

V was shortened by 1 base and J by 7 bases, with 14 bases between the two germline ends. The germline V gene has CDR1 SEHNR and CDR2 FQNEAQ (reference sequence). The CDR3 has 14 residues. The TCR originated in a female patient under 10 years old who had a stem cell transplant for aplastic anemia, so the T cells may come from the graft donor. This sequence joins TRBV7-9 and TRBJ2-7, with D possibly being TRBD1 (6 bases). Material: PBMCs, mostly from graft donor cells, obtained 180 days after TCRalphabeta/CD19-depleted stem cell transplant. The chain's CDR3 is CASSLGQVYNEQYV. The CDR3 DNA reads TGTGCCAGCAGCTTAGGACAGGTCTACAATGAGCAGTACGTC.